A single T cell receptor beta chain is shown here with its context. Original processing notes: Estimates of nucleated cell counts were drawn from the amplification of reference gene primers. TCRdb's table, derived via immunoSEQ multiplex PCR, lists solely in-frame clones and lacks some. V, J and clone size are taken as reported in that table, and D and trimming were inferred from the DNA itself. This table has about 230,000 clones, 75% to 85% appearing once. This CDR3 has 16 residues. V was clipped by 2 bases and J by 0 bases, with 14 bases between them. Per germline, CDR1 MRHNA and CDR2 SNTAGT. This sample is part of a study of blood T cell repertoires in COVID-19. On the study more broadly: COVID-19 samples from acute and convalescent phases originated in the United States, Italy and Spain.

Seattle participants joined during active infection and were tracked over time. The source is a woman of 80 years or more with COVID-19, enrolled during active disease. This chain connects TRBV6-4 to TRBJ2-7, with a tentative D call TRBD1 (5 bases). Material: peripheral blood. CDR3 DNA sequence: TGTGCCAGCAGTGACGTGAACAGGCCATACTCCTACGAGCAGTACTTC. Translated: CASSDVNRPYSYEQYF.